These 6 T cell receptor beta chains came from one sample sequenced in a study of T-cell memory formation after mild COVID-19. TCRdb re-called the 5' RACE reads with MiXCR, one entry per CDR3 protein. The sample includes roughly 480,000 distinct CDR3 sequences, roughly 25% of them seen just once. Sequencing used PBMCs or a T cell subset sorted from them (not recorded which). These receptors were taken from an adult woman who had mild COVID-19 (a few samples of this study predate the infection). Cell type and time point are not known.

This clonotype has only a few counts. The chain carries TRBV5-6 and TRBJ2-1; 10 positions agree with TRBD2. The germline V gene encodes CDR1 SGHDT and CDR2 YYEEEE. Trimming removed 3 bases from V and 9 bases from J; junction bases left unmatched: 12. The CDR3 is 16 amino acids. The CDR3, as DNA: TGTGCCAGCAGCTCTCCCGGGACTAGCGACAATGCTGAGCAGTTCTTC. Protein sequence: CASSSPGTSDNAEQFF.

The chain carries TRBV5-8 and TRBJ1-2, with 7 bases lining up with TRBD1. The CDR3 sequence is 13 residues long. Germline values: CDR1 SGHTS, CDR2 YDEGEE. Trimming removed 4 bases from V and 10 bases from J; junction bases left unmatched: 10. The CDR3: CASSIGTAPSYTF. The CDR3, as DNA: TGTGCCAGCAGCATCGGGACAGCCCCCTCCTACACCTTC.

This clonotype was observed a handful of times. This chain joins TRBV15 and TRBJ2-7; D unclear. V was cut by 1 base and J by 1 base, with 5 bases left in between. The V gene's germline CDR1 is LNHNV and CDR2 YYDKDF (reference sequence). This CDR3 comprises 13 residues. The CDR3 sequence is CATSRVVSYEQYF. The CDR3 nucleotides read TGTGCCACCAGCAGAGTAGTTTCCTACGAGCAGTACTTC.

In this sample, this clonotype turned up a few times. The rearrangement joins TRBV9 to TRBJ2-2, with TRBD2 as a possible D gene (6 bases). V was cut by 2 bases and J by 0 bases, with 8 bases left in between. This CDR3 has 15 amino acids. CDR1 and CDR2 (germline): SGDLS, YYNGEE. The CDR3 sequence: CASSVGGSNTGELFF. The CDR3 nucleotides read TGTGCCAGCAGCGTGGGGGGATCGAACACCGGGGAGCTGTTTTTT.

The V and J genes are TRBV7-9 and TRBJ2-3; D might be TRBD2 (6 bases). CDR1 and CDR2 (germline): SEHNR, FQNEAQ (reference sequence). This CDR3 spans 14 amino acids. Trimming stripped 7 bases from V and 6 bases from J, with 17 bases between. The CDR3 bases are TGTGCCAGCACCGAACGACGGGGAGGTGATACGCAGTATTTT. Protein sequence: CASTERRGGDTQYF. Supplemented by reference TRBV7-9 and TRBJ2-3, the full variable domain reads DTGVSQNPRHKITKRGQNVTFRCDPISEHNRLYWYRQTLGQGPEFLTYFQNEAQLEKSRLLSDRFSAERPKGSFSTLEIQRTEQGDSAMYLCASTERRGGDTQYFGPGTRLTVL.

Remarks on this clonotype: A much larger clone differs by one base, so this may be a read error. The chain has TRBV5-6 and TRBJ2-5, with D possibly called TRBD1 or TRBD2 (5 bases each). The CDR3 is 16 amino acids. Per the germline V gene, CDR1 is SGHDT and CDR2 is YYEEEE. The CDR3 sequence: CASCLRATGLGETQYF. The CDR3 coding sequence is TGTGCCAGCTGCTTGCGTGCGACGGGGCTAGGGGAGACCCAGTACTTC.